The 8 T cell receptor beta chains below were found in one sample sequenced in a study of T-cell memory formation after mild COVID-19. TCRdb redid the calling of the 5' RACE reads with MiXCR, one entry per CDR3 protein. The table has fewer than 650,000 distinct CDR3 sequences, roughly 17% seen once. Specimen: PBMCs or a T cell subset sorted from them (not recorded which). All receptors come from an adult woman who had mild COVID-19 (a few samples of this study predate the infection). Cell type and time point are not known.

The chain links TRBV30 to TRBJ2-7, with 11 bases aligning to TRBD1. J lost 7 bases, V lost 3 bases, and 5 bases had no gene match. Germline V CDR1 and CDR2: GTSNPN, SVGIG (reference sequence). This CDR3 spans 13 amino acids. CDR3 region: CAWRGQGEREQYF. The CDR3 DNA sequence: TGTGCCTGGAGGGGACAGGGGGAAAGGGAGCAGTACTTC.

The chain is built from TRBV5-1 and TRBJ2-3; perhaps D is TRBD1 or TRBD2 (6 bases each). The CDR3 covers 14 residues. Germline values: CDR1 SGHRS, CDR2 YFSETQ. Trimming took off 7 bases at V and 0 bases at J, with 12 bases between the two ends. CDR3 sequence: CASAYGGSTDTQYF. The CDR3 DNA follows: TGCGCCAGCGCATACGGGGGCAGCACAGATACGCAGTATTTT.

The chain carries TRBV9 and TRBJ2-3; TRBD2 matches at 8 bases. The germline CDR1 and CDR2 sequences are SGDLS and YYNGEE. V gave up 7 bases and J gave up 4 bases; unmatched junction bases: 14. CDR3 length equals 16 residues. CDR3 in amino acids: CASESGGLGKADTQYF. The CDR3 bases are TGTGCCAGCGAAAGCGGGGGACTTGGAAAGGCAGATACGCAGTATTTT.

This clonotype was counted between two and nine times. The CDR3 here is CAIQGADTQYF. For the CDR3, the DNA is TGTGCCATCCAAGGTGCAGATACGCAGTATTTT. The chain combines TRBV6-6 with TRBJ2-3, with no clear D. Trimming pared 10 bases from V and 4 bases from J, leaving 9 bases between. The CDR3 totals 11 residues. Looked up from germline, CDR1 is MNHNY and CDR2 is SVGAGI (reference sequence).

This clonotype has only one observation. The J gene is TRBJ2-3, the V gene TRBV2; D is perhaps TRBD1 (6 bases). The CDR3 has 16 amino acids. V was trimmed by 5 bases and J by 1 base, leaving 16 bases between them. CDR1 and CDR2 from the germline V gene are SNHLY and FYNNEI. The CDR3 protein is CASSPRTGTGTDTQYF. The DNA for the CDR3 is TGTGCCAGCAGTCCTCGAACAGGGACCGGCACAGATACGCAGTATTTT.

CDR3 in DNA: TGTGCCAGCAGCTTAGGCGTTAGCGGGGCAACAGATACGCAGTATTTT. It yields the protein CASSLGVSGATDTQYF. The chain combines TRBV7-9 with TRBJ2-3, with 8 bases identical to TRBD2. CDR1 and CDR2 (germline): SEHNR, FQNEAQ (reference sequence). The CDR3 totals 16 residues. The ends lost 1 base at V and 3 bases at J; junction bases unmatched: 6.

This clonotype has a count of ten or more. V usage is TRBV7-9 and J usage is TRBJ1-3; D remains ambiguous. Germline V gene lookup returns CDR1 SEHNR and CDR2 FQNEAQ (reference sequence). With 2 bases removed from V and 9 bases from J, the gap between germline ends came to 17 bases. There are 15 residues in the CDR3. The CDR3 reads CASSLSDLGVGTIYF. The CDR3 DNA sequence: TGTGCCAGCAGCTTATCGGACTTGGGTGTGGGCACCATATATTTT.

This clonotype was seen repeatedly, ten times or more. One end of the junction varies from germline; a read error may be responsible. This chain joins TRBV5-1 and TRBJ2-1; either TRBD1 or TRBD2 may fit D (5 bases each). This CDR3 region has 15 residues. Germline loops: CDR1 SGHRS, CDR2 YFSETQ. The CDR3 sequence: CASSLVGDSYNEQFF. The CDR3 nucleotides are TGTGCCAGCAGCTTAGTGGGGGACTCCTACAATGAGCAGTTCTTC.